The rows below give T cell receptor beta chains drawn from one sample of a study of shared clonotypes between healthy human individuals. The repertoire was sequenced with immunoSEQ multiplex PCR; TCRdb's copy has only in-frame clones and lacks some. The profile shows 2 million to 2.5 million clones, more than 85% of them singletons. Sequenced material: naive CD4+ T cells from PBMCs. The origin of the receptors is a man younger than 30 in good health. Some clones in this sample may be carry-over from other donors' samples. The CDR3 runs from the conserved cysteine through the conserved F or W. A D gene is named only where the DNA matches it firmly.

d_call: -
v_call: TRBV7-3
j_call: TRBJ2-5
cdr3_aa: CASSLMYQETQYF

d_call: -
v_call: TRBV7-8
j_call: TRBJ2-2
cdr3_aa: CASSLEQAANTGELFF

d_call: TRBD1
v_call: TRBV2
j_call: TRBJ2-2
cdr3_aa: CASRARTGDTGELFF

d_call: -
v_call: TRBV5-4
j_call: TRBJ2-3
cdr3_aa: CASSFGFYTDTQYF

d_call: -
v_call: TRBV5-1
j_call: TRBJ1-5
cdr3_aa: CASSLGDVADQPQHF

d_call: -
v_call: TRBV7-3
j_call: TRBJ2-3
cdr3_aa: CASSLGPDTQYF

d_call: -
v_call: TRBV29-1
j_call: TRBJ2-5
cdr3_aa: CSADSSERETQYF

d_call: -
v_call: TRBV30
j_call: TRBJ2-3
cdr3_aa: CAWSVEASAYTDTQYF

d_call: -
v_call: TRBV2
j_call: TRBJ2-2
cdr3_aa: CASTSGAGELFF

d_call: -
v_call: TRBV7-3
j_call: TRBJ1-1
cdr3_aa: CASSYATPGRLNTEAFF

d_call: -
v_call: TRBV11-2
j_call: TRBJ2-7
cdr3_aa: CASSETPIWGNEQYF

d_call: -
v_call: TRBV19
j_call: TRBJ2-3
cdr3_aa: CASSTWKVGTDTQYF

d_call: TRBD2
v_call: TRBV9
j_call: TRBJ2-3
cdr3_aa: CASSEKLAFNADTQYF

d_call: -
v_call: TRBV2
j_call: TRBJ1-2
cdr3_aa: CASSPRTAGVAGYTF

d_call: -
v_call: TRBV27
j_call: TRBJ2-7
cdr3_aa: CASKAGAVLYEQYF

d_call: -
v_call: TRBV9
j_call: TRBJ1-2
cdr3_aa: CASSVGERMGYGYTF

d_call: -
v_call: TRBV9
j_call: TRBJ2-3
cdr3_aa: CASSVAFGGPDTQYF

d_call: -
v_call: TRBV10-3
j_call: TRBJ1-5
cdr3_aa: CAISEKAPGNQPQHF

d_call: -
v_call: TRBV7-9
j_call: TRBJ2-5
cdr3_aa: CASSWEREAQYF

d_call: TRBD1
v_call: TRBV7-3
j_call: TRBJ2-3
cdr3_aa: CASGQTGGGTDTQYF

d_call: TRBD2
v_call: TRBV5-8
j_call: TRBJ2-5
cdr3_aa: CASSFVTSGSRVGQETQYF

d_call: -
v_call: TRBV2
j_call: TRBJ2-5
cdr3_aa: CASSFRDGETQYF

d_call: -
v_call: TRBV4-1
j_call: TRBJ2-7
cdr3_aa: CASSQVSLHTYEQYF

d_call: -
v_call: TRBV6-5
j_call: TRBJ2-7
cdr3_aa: CASRSSVDEQYF

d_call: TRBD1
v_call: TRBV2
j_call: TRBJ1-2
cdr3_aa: CASSEALDRVF

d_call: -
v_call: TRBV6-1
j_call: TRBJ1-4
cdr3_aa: CASGQPNEKLFF

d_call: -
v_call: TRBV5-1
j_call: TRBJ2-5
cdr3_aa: CASSFGFSGQETQYF

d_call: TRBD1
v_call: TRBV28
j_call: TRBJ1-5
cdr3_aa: CASSLRQGGLNQPQHF

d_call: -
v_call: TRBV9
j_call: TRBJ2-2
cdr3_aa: CASSASTPSGELFF

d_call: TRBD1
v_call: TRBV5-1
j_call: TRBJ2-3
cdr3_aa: CASSTTGGTDTQYF

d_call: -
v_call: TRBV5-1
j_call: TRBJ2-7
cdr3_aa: CASSLVGEYEQYF

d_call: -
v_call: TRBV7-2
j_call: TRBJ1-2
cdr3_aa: CASSLKWGERYTF

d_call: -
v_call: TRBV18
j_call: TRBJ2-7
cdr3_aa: CASSLGQNSYEQYF

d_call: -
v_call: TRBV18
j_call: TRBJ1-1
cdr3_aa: CASSIGTSNTEAFF

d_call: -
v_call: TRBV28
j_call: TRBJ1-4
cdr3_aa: CASSLDRPKLFF

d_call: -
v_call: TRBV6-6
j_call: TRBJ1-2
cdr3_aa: CASLRDYGYTF

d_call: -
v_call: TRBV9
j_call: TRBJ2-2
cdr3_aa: CASSGPIGTGELFF

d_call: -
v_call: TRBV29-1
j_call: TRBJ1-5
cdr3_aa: CSAGQRDQPQHF

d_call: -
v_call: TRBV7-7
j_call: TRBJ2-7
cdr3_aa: CARDYEQYF

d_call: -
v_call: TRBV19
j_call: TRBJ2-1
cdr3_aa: CASSKNRSPLYNEQFF

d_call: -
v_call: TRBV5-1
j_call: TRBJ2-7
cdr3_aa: CASSGTISYEQYF

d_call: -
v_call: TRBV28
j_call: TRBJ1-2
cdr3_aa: CASSTGTLDGYTF

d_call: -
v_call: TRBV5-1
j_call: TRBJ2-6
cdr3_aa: CASSPLVGANVLTF

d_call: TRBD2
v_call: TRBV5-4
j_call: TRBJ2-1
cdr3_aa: CASLAQGLADNEQFF

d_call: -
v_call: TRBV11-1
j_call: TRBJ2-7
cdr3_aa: CASSVGSRDPQSF

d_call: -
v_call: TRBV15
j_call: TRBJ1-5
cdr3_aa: CATRLGGQPQHF

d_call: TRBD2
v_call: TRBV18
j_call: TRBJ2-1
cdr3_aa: CASSPPNTGLAEKQFF

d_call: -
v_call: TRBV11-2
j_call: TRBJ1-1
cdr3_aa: CASSPLRGTAAFF

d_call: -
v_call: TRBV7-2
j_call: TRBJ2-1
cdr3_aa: CASSLYYNEQFF

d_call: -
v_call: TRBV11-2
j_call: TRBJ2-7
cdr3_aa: CASSFSWDLEQYF

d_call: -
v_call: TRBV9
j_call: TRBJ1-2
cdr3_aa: CASSGRRGGEEGYTF

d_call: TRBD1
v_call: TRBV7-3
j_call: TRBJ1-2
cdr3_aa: CASSPGQGGYGYTF

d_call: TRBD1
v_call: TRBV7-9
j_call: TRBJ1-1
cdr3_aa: CASSFGSGGRDTEAFF

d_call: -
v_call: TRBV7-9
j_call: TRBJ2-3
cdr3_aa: CASSLPGLGDTQYF

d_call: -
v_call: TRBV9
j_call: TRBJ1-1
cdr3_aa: CASSAQGMGNTEAFF

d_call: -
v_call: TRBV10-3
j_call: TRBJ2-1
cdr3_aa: CAISESAIPTYNEQFF

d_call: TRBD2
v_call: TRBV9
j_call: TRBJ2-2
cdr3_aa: CASSVAGPTSGRAGVSDTGELFF